A single sample gave rise to the 4 T cell receptor beta chains below, sequenced in a study of T cell repertoires in cytomegalovirus infection (dated by TCRdb to 2018 to 2020). Their cognate antigens are unknown. The instrument was an Illumina HiSeq 1500. TCRdb ran its own pipeline on the public reads, namely fastp trimming at Q25 and MiXCR clone calling, and kept in-frame beta chains. Entries that share a CDR3 protein sequence are merged under the most common genes and DNA. The sample table lists approximately 30,000 distinct CDR3 sequences, around 19% of them with a count of one. The ten most abundant clones make up 65% to 85% of the sample. The sample's treatment or condition label, decoded: in vitro stimulation with specific CMV peptide epitopes to enrich CMV-specific T cells. Sample: CD8+ T cells from cultured PBMCs, taken from culture after CMV antigen stimulation. These receptors all stem from a human donor in good health (CMV status not recorded). Some clones in this sample may be carry-over from other donors' samples.

This sequence joins TRBV7-6 and TRBJ2-5; 12 bases are shared with TRBD1. Trimming at V came to 8 bases and at J to 4 bases, leaving 11 bases not matched to a gene. The length of the CDR3 is 16 residues. The V gene's germline CDR1 is SGHVS and CDR2 FNYEAQ. The DNA of the CDR3 is TGTGCCAGCGGTGTGCTCGGGACAGGGGGCCTAGAGACCCAGTACTTC. Protein: CASGVLGTGGLETQYF.

CDR3 coding DNA: TGTGCCAGTAGTAAGGACAGTGACTATGGCTACACCTTC. Translation: CASSKDSDYGYTF. The rearrangement joins TRBV19 to TRBJ1-2, with a tentative D call TRBD1 (6 bases). Germline CDR1 and CDR2: LNHDA and SQIVND (reference sequence). V gave up 4 bases and J gave up 3 bases, with 9 bases separating them. CDR3 length: 13 amino acids.

The table lists this clonotype with a count of one. The chain joins TRBV7-2 to TRBJ2-5, with 11 positions matching TRBD1. Germline trimming cut 5 bases from V and 1 base from J; bases unmatched to any gene: 6. From germline, CDR1 is SGHTA and CDR2 FQGNSA. CDR3 length equals 16 residues. CDR3 nucleotides: TGTGCCAGCAGCCACGGACAGGGGGCGGTCCAAGAGACCCAGTACTTC. Translation gives CASSHGQGAVQETQYF.

The V call is TRBV15, the J call TRBJ1-1, with D perhaps matching TRBD1 (6 bases). The CDR3 is made up of 14 amino acids. Trimming shortened V by 1 base and J by 4 bases, and 10 bases separated the two germline ends. Per germline, CDR1 LNHNV and CDR2 YYDKDF (reference sequence). The CDR3 DNA follows: TGTGCCACCAGCAGAGCGAGGGGGGTCACTGAAGCTTTCTTT. Amino acids: CATSRARGVTEAFF.